Presented here are 9 T cell receptor beta chains from one specimen sequenced in a study of regulatory T cells in long-lasting Graves disease. For TCR beta, libraries came from iRepertoire HTBI primers and Arm-PCR of CDR3 regions. TCRdb reanalysed the multiplex PCR reads using MiXCR and keeps one entry per CDR3 protein. This table holds about 430,000 distinct CDR3 sequences, 21% found once. The sample's time point: persistent/refractory GD, antithyroid drugs over 5 years with positive TRAb. PBMC RNA was the source of the TCR library. The sequencing here drew on peripheral blood mononuclear cells (PBMCs), taken when the disease was refractory, from a patient treated with antithyroid drugs. All receptors derive from a female donor with Graves disease.

This clonotype was counted many times. This rearrangement joins TRBV5-6 to TRBJ2-7, with TRBD2 identical over 10 bases. After removal of 4 bases from V and 7 bases from J, the junction contained 5 bases not matched to a gene. This CDR3 has 13 residues. Germline V gene sequence: CDR1 SGHDT, CDR2 YYEEEE. The CDR3 DNA reads TGTGCCAGCAGCCAGCGGGAGGGCCGTGAGCAGTACTTC. Its translation: CASSQREGREQYF.

This clonotype has a count of ten or more. The V call is TRBV10-3, the J call TRBJ1-1; 7 nucleotides match TRBD1. Germline V gene lookup returns CDR1 ENHRY and CDR2 SYGVKD. V was pared by 7 bases and J by 1 base, with 3 bases of the junction left unmatched. CDR3 length: 13 residues. CDR3 sequence reads: CAIKGQRNTEAFF. CDR3 DNA sequence: TGTGCCATCAAGGGACAGAGGAACACTGAAGCTTTCTTT.

This clonotype has at least ten counts. V and J are TRBV28 and TRBJ1-4, with D perhaps TRBD1 (6 bases). Germline CDR1 MDHEN, CDR2 SYDVKM. The CDR3 is 13 amino acids. V lost 6 bases and J 6 bases, leaving 11 bases between the germline ends. The CDR3 DNA reads as TGTGCCAGCAGCGAGAACAGGGATGAAAAACTGTTTTTT. This codes for CASSENRDEKLFF.

The rearrangement uses TRBV27 and TRBJ1-1, with D possibly being TRBD1 (5 bases). The CDR3 loop spans 14 amino acids. The V gene's germline CDR1 is MNHEY and CDR2 SMNVEV (reference sequence). V lost 0 bases, J lost 1 base, and 6 bases lay in between. The CDR3: CASSLSGANTEAFF. The CDR3 DNA sequence: TGTGCCAGCAGTTTATCCGGGGCGAACACTGAAGCTTTCTTT.

Of note for this clonotype: A much more abundant neighbour one base away suggests this may be a read error. V and J are TRBV27 and TRBJ2-5; 11 bases map to TRBD2. This CDR3 contains 13 residues. Per germline, CDR1 MNHEY and CDR2 SMNVEV (reference sequence). This chain's CDR3 is CTSSGRGIETQYF. As DNA, the CDR3 is TGTACCAGTAGCGGGAGGGGGATAGAGACCCAGTACTTC.

The sample holds many counts of this clonotype. The rearrangement joins TRBV30 to TRBJ1-2, with D tentatively TRBD1 (5 bases). The CDR3 is 13 residues long. CDR1 is GTSNPN, CDR2 SVGIG, per germline (reference sequence). Trimming shortened V by 0 bases and J by 8 bases, and 13 bases separated the two germline ends. The DNA of the CDR3 is TGTGCCTGGAGTGTTGGGGCCGGGAGCGGCTACACCTTC. Protein: CAWSVGAGSGYTF. Using reference TRBV30 and TRBJ1-2 for the parts outside the CDR3, the full variable domain is SQTIHQWPATLVQPVGSPLSLECTVEGTSNPNLYWYRQAAGRGLQLLFYSVGIGQISSEVPQNLSASRPQDRQFILSSKKLLLSDSGFYLCAWSVGAGSGYTFGSGTRLTVV.

This clonotype showed up just a few times. V usage is TRBV20-1 and J usage is TRBJ2-1; D call uncertain. The length of the CDR3 is 14 residues. The V end was cut by 1 base, the J end by 1 base, with 8 bases between. CDR1 and CDR2 from the germline V gene are DFQATT and SNEGSKA (reference sequence). The CDR3 sequence is CSARVGYSYNEQFF. The CDR3 nucleotides are TGCAGTGCTAGAGTAGGTTATTCCTACAATGAGCAGTTCTTC.

This clonotype has a handful of counts. The V call is TRBV7-8, the J call TRBJ2-2; D is unclear. The V end was cut by 0 bases, the J end by 1 base, with 6 bases between. The CDR3 is made up of 15 amino acids. Germline V gives CDR1 SGHVS, CDR2 FQNEAQ. For the CDR3, the DNA is TGTGCCAGCAGCTTAGCGGAGCAGAACACCGGGGAGCTGTTTTTT. It specifies CASSLAEQNTGELFF.

The gene calls are TRBV6-4 and TRBJ2-3; D is unclear. V was trimmed by 0 bases and J by 6 bases, leaving 16 bases between them. This CDR3 contains 16 residues. Germline CDR1 reads MRHNA; CDR2 reads SNTAGT. CDR3 nucleotide sequence: TGTGCCAGCAGTGACTCCAGCGTCACAAACGGGGATACGCAGTATTTT. This gives the protein CASSDSSVTNGDTQYF.